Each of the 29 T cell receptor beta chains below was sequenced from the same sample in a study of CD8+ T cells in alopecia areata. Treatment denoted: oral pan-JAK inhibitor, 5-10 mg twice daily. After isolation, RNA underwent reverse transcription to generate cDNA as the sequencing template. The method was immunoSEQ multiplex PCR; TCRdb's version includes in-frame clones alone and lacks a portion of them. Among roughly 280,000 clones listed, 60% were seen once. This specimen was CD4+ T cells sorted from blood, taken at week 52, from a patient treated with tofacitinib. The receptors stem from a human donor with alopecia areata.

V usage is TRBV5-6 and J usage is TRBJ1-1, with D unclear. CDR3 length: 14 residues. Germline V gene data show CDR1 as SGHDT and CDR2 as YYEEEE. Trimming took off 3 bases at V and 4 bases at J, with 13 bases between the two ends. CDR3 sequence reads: CASSSPIAGTEAFF. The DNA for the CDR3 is TGTGCCAGCAGCTCCCCTATTGCGGGCACTGAAGCTTTCTTT.

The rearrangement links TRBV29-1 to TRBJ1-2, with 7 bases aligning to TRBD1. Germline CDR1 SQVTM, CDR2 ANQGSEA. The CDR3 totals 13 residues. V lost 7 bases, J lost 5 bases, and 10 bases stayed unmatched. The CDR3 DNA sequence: TGCAGCGGATCCACAGGGGCATTTTATGGCTACACCTTC. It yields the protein CSGSTGAFYGYTF.

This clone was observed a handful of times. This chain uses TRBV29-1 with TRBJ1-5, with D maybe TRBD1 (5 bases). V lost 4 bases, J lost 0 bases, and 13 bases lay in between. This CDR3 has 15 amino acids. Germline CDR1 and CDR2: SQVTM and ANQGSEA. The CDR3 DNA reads TGCAGCGTTGCAGAGGGACGCAATAGCAATCAGCCCCAGCATTTT. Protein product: CSVAEGRNSNQPQHF.

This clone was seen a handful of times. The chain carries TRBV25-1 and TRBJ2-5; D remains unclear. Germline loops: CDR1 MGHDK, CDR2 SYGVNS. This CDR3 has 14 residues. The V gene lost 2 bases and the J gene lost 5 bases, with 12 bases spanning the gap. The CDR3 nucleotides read TGTGCCAGCAGTGAAGAGTATCGATCGGAGACCCAGTACTTC. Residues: CASSEEYRSETQYF. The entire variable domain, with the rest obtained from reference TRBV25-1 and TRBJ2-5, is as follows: EADIYQTPRYLVIGTGKKITLECSQTMGHDKMYWYQQDPGMELHLIHYSYGVNSTEKGDLSSESTVSRIRTEHFPLTLESARPSHTSQYLCASSEEYRSETQYFGPGTRLLVL.

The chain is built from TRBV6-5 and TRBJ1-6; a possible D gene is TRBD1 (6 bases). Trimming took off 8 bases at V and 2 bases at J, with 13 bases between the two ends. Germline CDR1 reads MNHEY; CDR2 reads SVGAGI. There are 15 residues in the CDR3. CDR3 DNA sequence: TGTGCCAGCCAAGCGGACAGAGCCTATAATTCACCCCTCCACTTT. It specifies CASQADRAYNSPLHF.

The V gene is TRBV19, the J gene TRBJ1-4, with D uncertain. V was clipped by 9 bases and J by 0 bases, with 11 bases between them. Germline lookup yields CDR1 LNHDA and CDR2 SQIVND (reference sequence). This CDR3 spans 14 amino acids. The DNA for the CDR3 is TGTGCCAGCCTGGACCGTACAACTAATGAAAAACTGTTTTTT. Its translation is CASLDRTTNEKLFF.

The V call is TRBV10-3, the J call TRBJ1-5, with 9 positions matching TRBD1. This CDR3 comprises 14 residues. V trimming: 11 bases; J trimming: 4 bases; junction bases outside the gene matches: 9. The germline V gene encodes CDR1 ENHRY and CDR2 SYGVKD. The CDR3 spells CAAARDRENQPQHF. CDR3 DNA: TGTGCCGCCGCTCGGGACAGGGAGAATCAGCCCCAGCATTTT.

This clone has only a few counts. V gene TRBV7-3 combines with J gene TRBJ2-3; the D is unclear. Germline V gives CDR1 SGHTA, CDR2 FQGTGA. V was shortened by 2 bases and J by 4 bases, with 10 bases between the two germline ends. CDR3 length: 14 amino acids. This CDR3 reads CASSLWPGPDTQYF. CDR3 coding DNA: TGTGCCAGCAGCTTATGGCCCGGGCCAGATACGCAGTATTTT.

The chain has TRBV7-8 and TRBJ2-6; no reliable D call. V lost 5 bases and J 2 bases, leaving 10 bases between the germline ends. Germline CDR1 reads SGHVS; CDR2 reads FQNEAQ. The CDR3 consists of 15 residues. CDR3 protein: CASSHLGTGANVLTF. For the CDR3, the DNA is TGTGCCAGCAGCCACCTGGGGACTGGGGCCAACGTCCTGACTTTC.

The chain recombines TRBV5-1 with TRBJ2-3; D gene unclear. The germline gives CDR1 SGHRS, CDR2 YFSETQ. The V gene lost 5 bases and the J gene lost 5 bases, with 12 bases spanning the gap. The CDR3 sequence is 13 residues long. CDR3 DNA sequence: TGCGCCAGCAGACCCTCACTGGAAGATACGCAGTATTTT. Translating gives CASRPSLEDTQYF. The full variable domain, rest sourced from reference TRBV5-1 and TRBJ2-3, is KAGVTQTPRYLIKTRGQQVTLSCSPISGHRSVSWYQQTPGQGLQFLFEYFSETQRNKGNFPGRFSGRQFSNSRSEMNVSTLELGDSALYLCASRPSLEDTQYFGPGTRLTVL.

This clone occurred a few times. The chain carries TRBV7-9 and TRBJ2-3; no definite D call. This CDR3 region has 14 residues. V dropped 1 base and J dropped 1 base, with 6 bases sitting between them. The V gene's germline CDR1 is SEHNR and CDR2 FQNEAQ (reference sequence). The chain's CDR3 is CASSLVTGTDTQYF. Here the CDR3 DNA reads TGTGCCAGCAGCTTAGTCACGGGCACAGATACGCAGTATTTT.

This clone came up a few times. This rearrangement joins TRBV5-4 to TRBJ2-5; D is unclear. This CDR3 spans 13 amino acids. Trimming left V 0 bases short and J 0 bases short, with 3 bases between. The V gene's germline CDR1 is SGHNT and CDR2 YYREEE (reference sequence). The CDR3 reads CASSLGYQETQYF. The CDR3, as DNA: TGTGCCAGCAGCTTGGGGTACCAAGAGACCCAGTACTTC.

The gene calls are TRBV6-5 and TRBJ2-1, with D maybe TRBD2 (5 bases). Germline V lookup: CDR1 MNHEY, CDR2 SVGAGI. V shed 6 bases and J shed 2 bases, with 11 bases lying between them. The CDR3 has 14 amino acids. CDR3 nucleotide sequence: TGTGCCAGCAGCCTAGGACTTACCTACAATGAGCAGTTCTTC. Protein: CASSLGLTYNEQFF.

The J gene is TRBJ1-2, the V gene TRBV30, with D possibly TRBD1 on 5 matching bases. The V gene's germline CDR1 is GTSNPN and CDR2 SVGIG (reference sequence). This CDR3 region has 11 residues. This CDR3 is CARGEGAGYTF. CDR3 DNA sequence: TGTGCACGGGGGGAAGGAGCTGGCTACACCTTC.

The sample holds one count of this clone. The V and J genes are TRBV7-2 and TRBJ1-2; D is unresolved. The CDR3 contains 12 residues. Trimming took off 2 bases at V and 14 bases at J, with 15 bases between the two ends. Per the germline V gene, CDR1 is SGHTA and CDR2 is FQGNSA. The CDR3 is CASSLSTSVITF. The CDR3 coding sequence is TGTGCCAGCAGCTTAAGTACATCCGTTATAACCTTC.

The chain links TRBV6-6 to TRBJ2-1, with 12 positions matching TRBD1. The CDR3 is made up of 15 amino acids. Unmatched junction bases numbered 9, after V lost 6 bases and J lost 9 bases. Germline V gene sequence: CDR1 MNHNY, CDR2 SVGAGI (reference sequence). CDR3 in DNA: TGTGCCAGCAGCACCCGGGACAGGGGGCTGGGTGAGCAGTTCTTC. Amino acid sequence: CASSTRDRGLGEQFF.

CDR3 nucleotides: TGTGCCAGCAGCTTGAGGCCCAACCGCGGGCAGCCCCAGCATTTT. Translation: CASSLRPNRGQPQHF. This chain uses TRBV5-6 with TRBJ1-5, with unresolved D. The CDR3 extends over 15 amino acids. V gave up 1 base and J gave up 7 bases, with 15 bases separating them. Germline loops: CDR1 SGHDT, CDR2 YYEEEE.

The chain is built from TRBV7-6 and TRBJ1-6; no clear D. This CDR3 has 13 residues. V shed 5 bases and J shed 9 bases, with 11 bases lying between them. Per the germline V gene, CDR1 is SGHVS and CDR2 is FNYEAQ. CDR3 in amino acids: CASSGSERSPLHF. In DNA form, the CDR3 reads TGTGCCAGCAGCGGGTCAGAACGTTCACCCCTCCACTTT.

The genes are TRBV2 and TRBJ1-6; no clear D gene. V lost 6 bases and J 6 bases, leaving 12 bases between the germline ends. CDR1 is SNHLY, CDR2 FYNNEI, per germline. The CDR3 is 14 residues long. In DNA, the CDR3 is TGTGCCAGCAGCACCGGAACCCCTAATTCACCCCTCCACTTT. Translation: CASSTGTPNSPLHF.

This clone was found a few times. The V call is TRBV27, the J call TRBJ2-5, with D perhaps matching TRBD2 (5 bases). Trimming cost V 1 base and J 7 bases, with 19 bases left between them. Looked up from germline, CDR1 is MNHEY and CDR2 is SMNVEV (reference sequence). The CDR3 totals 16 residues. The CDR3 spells CASSLLEHGDLGTQYF. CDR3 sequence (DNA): TGTGCCAGCAGTTTATTAGAACACGGGGATCTTGGGACCCAGTACTTC.

CDR3 residues: CSVAGDGDQPQHF. The DNA of the CDR3 is TGCAGCGTTGCGGGGGACGGTGATCAGCCCCAGCATTTT. V usage is TRBV29-1 and J usage is TRBJ1-5; D may be TRBD1 (5 bases). The CDR3 is 13 amino acids. V was pared by 4 bases and J by 5 bases, with 12 bases between. Germline V gene sequence: CDR1 SQVTM, CDR2 ANQGSEA.

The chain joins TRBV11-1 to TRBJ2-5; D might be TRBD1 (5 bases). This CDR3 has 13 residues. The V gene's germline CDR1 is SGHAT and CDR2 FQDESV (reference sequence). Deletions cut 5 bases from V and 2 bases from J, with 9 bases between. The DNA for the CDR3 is TGTGCCAGCAGCCCCAGACAGCAAGAGACCCAGTACTTC. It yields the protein CASSPRQQETQYF.

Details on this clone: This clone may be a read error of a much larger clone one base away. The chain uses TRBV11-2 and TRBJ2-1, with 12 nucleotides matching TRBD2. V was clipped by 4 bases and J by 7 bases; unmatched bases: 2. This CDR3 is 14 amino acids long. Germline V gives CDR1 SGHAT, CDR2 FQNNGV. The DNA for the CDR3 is TGTGCCAGCAGCTCCGGACTAGCGGGGAATGAGCAGTTCTTC. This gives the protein CASSSGLAGNEQFF.

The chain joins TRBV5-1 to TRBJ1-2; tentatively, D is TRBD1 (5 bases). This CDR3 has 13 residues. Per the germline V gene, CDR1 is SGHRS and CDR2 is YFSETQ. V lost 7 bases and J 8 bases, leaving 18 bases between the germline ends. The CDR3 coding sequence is TGCGCCAGCTTGGATGATCAGGGAGGAGGCTACACCTTC. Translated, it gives CASLDDQGGGYTF.

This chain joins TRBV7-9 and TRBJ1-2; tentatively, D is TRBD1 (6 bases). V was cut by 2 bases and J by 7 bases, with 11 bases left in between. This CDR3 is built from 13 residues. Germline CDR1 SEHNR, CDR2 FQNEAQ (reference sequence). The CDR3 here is CASSLRGLFGYTF. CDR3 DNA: TGTGCCAGCAGCTTACGGGGGCTTTTTGGCTACACCTTC.

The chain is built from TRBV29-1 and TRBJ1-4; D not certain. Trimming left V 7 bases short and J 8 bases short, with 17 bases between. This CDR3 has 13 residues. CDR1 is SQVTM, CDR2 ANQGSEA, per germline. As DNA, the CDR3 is TGCAGCGCACCTGTATGGGGTTCCGAAAAACTGTTTTTT. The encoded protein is CSAPVWGSEKLFF.

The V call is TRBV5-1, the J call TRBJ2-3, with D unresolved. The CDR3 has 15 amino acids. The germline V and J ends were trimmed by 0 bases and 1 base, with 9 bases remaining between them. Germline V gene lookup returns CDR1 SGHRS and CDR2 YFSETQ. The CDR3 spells CASSLDHSGTDTQYF. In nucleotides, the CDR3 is TGCGCCAGCAGCTTGGACCATTCGGGCACAGATACGCAGTATTTT.

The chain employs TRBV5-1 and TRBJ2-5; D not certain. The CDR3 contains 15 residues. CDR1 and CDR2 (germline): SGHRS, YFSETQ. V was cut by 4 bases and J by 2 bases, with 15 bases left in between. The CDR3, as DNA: TGCGCCAGCAGCACCATGGGCACGGCACAAGAGACCCAGTACTTC. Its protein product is CASSTMGTAQETQYF.

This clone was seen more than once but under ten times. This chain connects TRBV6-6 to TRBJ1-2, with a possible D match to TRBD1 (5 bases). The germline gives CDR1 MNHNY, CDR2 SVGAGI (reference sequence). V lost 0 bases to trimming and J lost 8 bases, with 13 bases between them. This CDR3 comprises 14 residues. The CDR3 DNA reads TGTGCCAGCAGTTACTCGTCAGGGAACGAGGGCTACACCTTC. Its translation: CASSYSSGNEGYTF.